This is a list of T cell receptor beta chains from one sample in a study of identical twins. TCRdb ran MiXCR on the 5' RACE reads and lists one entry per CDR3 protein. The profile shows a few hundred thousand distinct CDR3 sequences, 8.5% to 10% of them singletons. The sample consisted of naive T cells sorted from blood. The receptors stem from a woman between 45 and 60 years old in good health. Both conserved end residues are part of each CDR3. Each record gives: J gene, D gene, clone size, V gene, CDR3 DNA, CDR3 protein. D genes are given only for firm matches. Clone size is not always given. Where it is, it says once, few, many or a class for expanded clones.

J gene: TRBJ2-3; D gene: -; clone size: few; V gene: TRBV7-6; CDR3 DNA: TGTGCCAGCAGCTTGGGGGCGGGCGGGCCCGGAAGCACAGATACGCAGTATTTT; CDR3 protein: CASSLGAGGPGSTDTQYF
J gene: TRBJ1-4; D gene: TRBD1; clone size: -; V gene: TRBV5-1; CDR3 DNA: TGCGCCAGCAGCTTGGCCCTTTTTGGACAGGGGGTCCTTGCAACTAATGAAAAACTGTTTTTT; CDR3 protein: CASSLALFGQGVLATNEKLFF
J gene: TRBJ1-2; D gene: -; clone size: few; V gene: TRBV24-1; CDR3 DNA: TGTGCCACCAAGGTGGGCTCAGAGTCCCCTTATGGCTACACCTTC; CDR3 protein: CATKVGSESPYGYTF
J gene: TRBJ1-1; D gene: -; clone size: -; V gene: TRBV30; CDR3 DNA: TGTGCCTGGAGTGTCATCGCCCAGGGAGGAGCTTTCTTT; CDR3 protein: CAWSVIAQGGAFF
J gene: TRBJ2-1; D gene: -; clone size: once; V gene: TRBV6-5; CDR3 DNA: TGTGCCAGCAGTCGGACCTCGGGTGAGCAGTTCTTC; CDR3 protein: CASSRTSGEQFF
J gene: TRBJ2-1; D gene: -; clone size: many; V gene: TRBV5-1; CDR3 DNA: TGTGCCAGCAGCCTCTCAGGGGGGTCCTACAATGAGCAGTTCTTC; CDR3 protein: CASSLSGGSYNEQFF
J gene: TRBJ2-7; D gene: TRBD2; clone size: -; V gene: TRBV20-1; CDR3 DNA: TGCAGTGCTAGTAGCGGGAGATGGGAATACGAGCAGTACTTC; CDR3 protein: CSASSGRWEYEQYF
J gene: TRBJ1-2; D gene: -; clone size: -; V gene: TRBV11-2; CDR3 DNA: TGTGCCAGCAGCAGAACCCGAAGGAACTATGGCTACACCTTC; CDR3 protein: CASSRTRRNYGYTF
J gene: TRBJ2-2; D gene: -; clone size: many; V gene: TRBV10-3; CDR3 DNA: TGTGCCATCAGCCTTCGCACCGGGGAGCTGTTTTTT; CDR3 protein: CAISLRTGELFF
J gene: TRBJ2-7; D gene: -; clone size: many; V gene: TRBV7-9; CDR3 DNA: TGTGCCAGCAGCTTAGGAGACAGAGAGCAGTACTTC; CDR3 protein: CASSLGDREQYF
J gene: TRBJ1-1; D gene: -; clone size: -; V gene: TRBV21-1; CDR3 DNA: TGTGCCAGCAGTCTGGTCAAGCCGGGTCGGGGAGCTTTCTTT; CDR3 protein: CASSLVKPGRGAFF
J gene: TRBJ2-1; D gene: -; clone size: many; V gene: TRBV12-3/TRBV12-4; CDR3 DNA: TGTGCCAGCAGTTTAGGGACAAAAAGCTCCTACAATGAGCAGTTCTTC; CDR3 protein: CASSLGTKSSYNEQFF
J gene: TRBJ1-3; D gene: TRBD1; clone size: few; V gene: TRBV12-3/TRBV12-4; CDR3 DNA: TGTGCCAGCAGCCAAACAGGGGGGCATGGAAACACCATATATTTT; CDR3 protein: CASSQTGGHGNTIYF
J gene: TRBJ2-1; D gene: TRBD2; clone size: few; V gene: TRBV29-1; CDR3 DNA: TGCAGCGTAGGACTAGCGGGAGCACGGGAGCAGTTCTTC; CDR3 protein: CSVGLAGAREQFF
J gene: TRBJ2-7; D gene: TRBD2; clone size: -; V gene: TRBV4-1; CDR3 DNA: TGCGCCAGCAGCCCCCCGGCGGGGGGCCACGAGCAGTACTTC; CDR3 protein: CASSPPAGGHEQYF
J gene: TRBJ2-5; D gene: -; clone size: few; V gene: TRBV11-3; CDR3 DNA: TGTGCCAGCAGCTTCACAGGGAAAGAGACCCAGTACTTC; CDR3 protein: CASSFTGKETQYF
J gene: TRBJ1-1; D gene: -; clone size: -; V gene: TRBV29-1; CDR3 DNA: TGCAGCGTTGCAAGATTCACTGAAGCTTTCTTT; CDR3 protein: CSVARFTEAFF
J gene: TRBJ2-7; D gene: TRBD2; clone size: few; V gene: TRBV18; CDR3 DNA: TGTGCCAGCTCACCGACGGGGGGCTACGAGCAGTACTTC; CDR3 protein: CASSPTGGYEQYF
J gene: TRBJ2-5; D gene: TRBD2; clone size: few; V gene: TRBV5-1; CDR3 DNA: TGCGCCAGCAGCCCCCCCGGGAGGGAACAAGAGACCCAGTACTTC; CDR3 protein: CASSPPGREQETQYF
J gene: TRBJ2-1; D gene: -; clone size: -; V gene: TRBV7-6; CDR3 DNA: TGTGCCAGCAGCCTAGAAATGACAGATAATGAGCAGTTCTTC; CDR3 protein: CASSLEMTDNEQFF
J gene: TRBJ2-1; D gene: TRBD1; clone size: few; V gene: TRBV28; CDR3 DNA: TGTGCCAGCATTCAACAGGGGGTCACCGGCAGTGAGCAGTTCTTC; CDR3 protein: CASIQQGVTGSEQFF
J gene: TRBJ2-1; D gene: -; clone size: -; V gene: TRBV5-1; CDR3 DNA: TGCGCCAGCATGCCCGAAAAAACAAAGAGCTCCTACAATGAGCAGTTCTTC; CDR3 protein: CASMPEKTKSSYNEQFF
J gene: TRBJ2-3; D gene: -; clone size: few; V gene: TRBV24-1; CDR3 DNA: TGTGCCACCAGTGAAACATCCCTTCGTTTCACAGATACGCAGTATTTT; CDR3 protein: CATSETSLRFTDTQYF
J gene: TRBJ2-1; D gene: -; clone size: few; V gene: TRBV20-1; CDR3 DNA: TGCAGTGCCGCGGACAGCTCCTACAATGAGCAGTTCTTC; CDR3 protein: CSAADSSYNEQFF
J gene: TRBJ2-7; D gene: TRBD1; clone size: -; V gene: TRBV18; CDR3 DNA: TGTGCCAGCTCATCTACCAGCTCCGGGACAGGATCCTACGAGCAGTACTTC; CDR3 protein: CASSSTSSGTGSYEQYF
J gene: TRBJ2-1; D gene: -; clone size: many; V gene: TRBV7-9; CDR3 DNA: TGTGCCAGCAGCTTTCGTATCTCCTACAATGAGCAGTTCTTC; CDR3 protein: CASSFRISYNEQFF
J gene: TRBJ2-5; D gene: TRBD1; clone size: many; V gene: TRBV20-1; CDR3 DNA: TGCAGTGCTAGAGCCGAGACAGGGACAGAGACCCAGTACTTC; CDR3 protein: CSARAETGTETQYF
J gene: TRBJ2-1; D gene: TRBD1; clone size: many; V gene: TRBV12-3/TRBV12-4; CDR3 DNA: TGTGCCAGCACCCGGCGGGGGGTGGACAGGGGGTTGGAGCAGTTCTTC; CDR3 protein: CASTRRGVDRGLEQFF
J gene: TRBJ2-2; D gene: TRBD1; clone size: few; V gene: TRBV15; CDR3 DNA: TGTGCCACCAGCAGGGACAGGGGTACCGGGGAGCTGTTTTTT; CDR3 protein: CATSRDRGTGELFF
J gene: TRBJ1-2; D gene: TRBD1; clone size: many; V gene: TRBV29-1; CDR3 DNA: TGCAGCGTTGCTACAGGGGGACCGTATGGCTACACCTTC; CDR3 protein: CSVATGGPYGYTF
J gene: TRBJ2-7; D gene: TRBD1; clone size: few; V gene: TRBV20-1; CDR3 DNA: TGCAGTGCTGCGGCAGGGGGCCCCTACGAGCAGTACTTC; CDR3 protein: CSAAAGGPYEQYF
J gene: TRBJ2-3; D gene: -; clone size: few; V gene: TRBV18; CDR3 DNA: TGTGCCAGCTCACCTTGGCAGATCTCCACAGATACGCAGTATTTT; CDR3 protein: CASSPWQISTDTQYF
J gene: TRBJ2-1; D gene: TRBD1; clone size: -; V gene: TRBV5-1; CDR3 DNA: TGCGCCAGCTGGGGACAGGGGGGACGATTCGCGGGCAATGAGCAGTTCTTC; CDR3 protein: CASWGQGGRFAGNEQFF
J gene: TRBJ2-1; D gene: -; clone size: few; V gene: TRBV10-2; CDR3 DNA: TGCGCCAGCGGGATTAAGGGGGAAGTTGAGCAGTTCTTC; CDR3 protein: CASGIKGEVEQFF
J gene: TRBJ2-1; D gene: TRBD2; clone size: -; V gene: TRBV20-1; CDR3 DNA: TGCAGTGCTAGAGCGGGACTAGCGGAGCAGTTCTTC; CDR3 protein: CSARAGLAEQFF
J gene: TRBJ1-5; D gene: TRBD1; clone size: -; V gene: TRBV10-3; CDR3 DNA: TGTGCCATCGGAGGGGGACAGGGGAATCAGCCCCAGCATTTT; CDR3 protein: CAIGGGQGNQPQHF
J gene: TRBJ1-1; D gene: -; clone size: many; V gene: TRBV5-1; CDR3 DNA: TGCGCCAGCAGTGCCGGGTTAGGAAACACTGAAGCTTTCTTT; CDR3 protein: CASSAGLGNTEAFF
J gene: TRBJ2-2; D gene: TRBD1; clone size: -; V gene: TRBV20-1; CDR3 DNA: TGCAGTGCTAGAGACTACAGGGGGCGCGACGGGGAGCTGTTTTTT; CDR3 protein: CSARDYRGRDGELFF
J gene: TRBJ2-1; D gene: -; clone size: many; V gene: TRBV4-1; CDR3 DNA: TGCGCCAGCAGCCAAGAAGGAGGGAAGGTTGAGCAGTTCTTC; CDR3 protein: CASSQEGGKVEQFF
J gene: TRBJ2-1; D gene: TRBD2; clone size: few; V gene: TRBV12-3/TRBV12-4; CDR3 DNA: TGTGCCAGCAGTTTTGGTGGCGGGAGTCAAAATGAGCAGTTCTTC; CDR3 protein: CASSFGGGSQNEQFF
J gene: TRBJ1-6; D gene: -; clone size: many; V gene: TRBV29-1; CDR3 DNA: TGCAGCGTTTCTAGGGGTTCCAATTCACCCCTCCACTTT; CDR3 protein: CSVSRGSNSPLHF
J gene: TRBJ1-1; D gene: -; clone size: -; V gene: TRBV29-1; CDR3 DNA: TGCAGCGTACAGAGGGAGGGGATCCTCATGGAAGCTTTCTTT; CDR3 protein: CSVQREGILMEAFF
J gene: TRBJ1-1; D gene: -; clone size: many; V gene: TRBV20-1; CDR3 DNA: TGCAGTGCCCTGTCTGTGGATAATATGAACACTGAAGCTTTCTTT; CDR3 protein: CSALSVDNMNTEAFF
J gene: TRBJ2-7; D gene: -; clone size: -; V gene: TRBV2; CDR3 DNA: TGTGCCAGCACCGAAGGCCCTCGCGAGCAGTACTTC; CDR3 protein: CASTEGPREQYF
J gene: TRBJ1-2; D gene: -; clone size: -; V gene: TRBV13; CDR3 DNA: TGTGCCAGCAGCCCCTGGGACCCGGACGGTCTCGGCTACACCTTC; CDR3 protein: CASSPWDPDGLGYTF
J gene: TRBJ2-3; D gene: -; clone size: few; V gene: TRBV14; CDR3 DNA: TGTGCCAGCAGCCACAGGGGCACAGATACGCAGTATTTT; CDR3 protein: CASSHRGTDTQYF
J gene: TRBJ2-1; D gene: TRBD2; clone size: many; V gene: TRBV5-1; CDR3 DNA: TGCGCCAGCAGGGAAGCTAGCGGGAGGGACAATGAGCAGTTCTTC; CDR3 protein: CASREASGRDNEQFF
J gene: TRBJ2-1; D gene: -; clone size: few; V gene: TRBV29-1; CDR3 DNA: TGCAGCGTCGCGATTAGCGCCATAAACTACAATGAGCAGTTCTTC; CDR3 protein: CSVAISAINYNEQFF
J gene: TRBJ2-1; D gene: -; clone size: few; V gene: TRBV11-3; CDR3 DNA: TGTGCCAGCAGCCCAGGGCTCTCCTTGGGTGGTGATGAGCAGTTCTTC; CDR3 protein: CASSPGLSLGGDEQFF
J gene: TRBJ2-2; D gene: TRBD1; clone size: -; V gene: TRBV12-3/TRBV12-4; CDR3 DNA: TGTGCCAGCAGTCCCTCGACAGGGCGAGTGAACACCGGGGAGCTGTTTTTT; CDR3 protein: CASSPSTGRVNTGELFF
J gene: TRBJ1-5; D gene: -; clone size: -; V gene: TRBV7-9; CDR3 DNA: TGTGCCAGCAGCTTTGACAGCGATCAGCCCCAGCATTTT; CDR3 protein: CASSFDSDQPQHF
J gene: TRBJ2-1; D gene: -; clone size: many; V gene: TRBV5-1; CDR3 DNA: TGCGCCAGCAGCTTGGGCCCGGGACCAGTAAATGAGCAGTTCTTC; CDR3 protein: CASSLGPGPVNEQFF
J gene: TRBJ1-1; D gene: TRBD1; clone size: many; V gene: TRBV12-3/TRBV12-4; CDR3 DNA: TGTGCCACATACAGGGGTTTGAACACTGAAGCTTTCTTT; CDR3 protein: CATYRGLNTEAFF
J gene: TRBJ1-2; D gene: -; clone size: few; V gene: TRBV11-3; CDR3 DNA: TGTGCCAGCAGCGCTGACGTCGGACCTAACTATGGCTACACCTTC; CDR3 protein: CASSADVGPNYGYTF
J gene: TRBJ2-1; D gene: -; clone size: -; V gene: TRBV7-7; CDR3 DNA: TGTGCCAGCAGCTTGGATGGAGGCAATGAGCAGTTCTTC; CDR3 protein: CASSLDGGNEQFF
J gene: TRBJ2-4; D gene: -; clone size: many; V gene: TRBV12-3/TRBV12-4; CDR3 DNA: TGTGCCAGCAGTCCGACAGGAGCCAAAAACATTCAGTACTTC; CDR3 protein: CASSPTGAKNIQYF
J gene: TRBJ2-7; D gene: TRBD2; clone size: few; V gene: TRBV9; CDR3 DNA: TGTGCCAGCAGCGTAGGACTAGCGGACGAGCAGTACTTC; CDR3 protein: CASSVGLADEQYF
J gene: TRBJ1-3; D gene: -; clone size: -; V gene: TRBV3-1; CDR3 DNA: TGTGCCAGCAGCCAAAAAACCATATACTCTGGAAACACCATATATTTT; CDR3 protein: CASSQKTIYSGNTIYF